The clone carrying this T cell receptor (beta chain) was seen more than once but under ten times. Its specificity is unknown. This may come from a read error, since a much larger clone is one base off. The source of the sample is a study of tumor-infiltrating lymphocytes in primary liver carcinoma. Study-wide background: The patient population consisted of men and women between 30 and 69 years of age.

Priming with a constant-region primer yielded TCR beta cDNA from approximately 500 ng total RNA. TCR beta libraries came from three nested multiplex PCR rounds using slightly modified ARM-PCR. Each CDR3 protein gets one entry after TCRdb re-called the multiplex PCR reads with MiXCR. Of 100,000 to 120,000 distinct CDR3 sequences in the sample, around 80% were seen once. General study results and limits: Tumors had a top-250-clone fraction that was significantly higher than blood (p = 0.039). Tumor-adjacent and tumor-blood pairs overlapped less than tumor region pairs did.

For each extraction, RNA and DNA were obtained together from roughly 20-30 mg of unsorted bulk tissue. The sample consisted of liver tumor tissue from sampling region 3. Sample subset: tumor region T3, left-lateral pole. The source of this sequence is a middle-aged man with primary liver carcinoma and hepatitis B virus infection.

CDR3 coding DNA: TGTGCCATCAGCGTAGGACAGCCAAGTCAAGAGACCCAGTACTTC. Translated: CAISVGQPSQETQYF. This chain joins TRBV10-3 and TRBJ2-5; D is perhaps TRBD1 (6 bases). There are 15 residues in the CDR3. Germline V gene data show CDR1 as ENHRY and CDR2 as SYGVKD. The V and J ends lost 6 bases and 2 bases respectively, with 16 bases between them.